This T cell receptor beta chain was captured in a study of CD8+CD57+ T cells in acquired aplastic anemia. General study points: A significant difference in CD8+ Simpson's diversity between patients and controls was not found. Patients and controls shared over 25 CD8+ CDR3 sequences, highly expressed in patients.

V was clipped by 2 bases and J by 4 bases; unmatched bases: 3. CDR1 and CDR2 (germline): SGDLS, YYNGEE. There are 14 residues in the CDR3. Only one count was recorded for this clonotype. What it recognizes is unknown. Patients chosen for sequencing had CD8+CD57+ cells that had expanded, as shown by flow cytometry. Diagnosis of severe acquired aplastic anemia applied to all patients. The template for TCR beta VDJ and CDR3 sequence profiling was genomic DNA. TCRdb reprocessed the reads with MiXCR, giving one entry per CDR3 protein. The top ten clones hold about 60% of a sample with about 200,000 distinct CDR3 sequences, over 55% of them seen once.

The sample consisted of sorted CD4+, CD8+, or CD8+CD57+ T cells (not recorded which) from PBMCs. The rearrangement links TRBV9 to TRBJ2-5, with TRBD1 identical over 9 bases. This clonotype was sampled from a human donor with aplastic anemia. CDR3 region: CASSVTGGRETQYF. The CDR3 DNA reads as TGTGCCAGCAGCGTTACAGGGGGCAGAGAGACCCAGTACTTC.